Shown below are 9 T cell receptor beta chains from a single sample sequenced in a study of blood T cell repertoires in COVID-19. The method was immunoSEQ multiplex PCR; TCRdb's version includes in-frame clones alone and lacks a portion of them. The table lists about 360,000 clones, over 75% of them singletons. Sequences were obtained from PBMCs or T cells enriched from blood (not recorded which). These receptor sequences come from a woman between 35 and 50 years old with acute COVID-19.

CDR3 bases: TGCGCCAGCAGCCAAGGGACAGATAAAAACATTCAGTACTTC. It specifies CASSQGTDKNIQYF. The rearrangement uses TRBV4-1 and TRBJ2-4; D perhaps matches TRBD1 (6 bases). The V end lost 1 base, the J end lost 4 bases, and 8 bases lay between the germline ends. Germline CDR1 reads MGHRA; CDR2 reads YSYEKL. CDR3 length equals 14 residues.

CDR3 sequence (DNA): TGTGCCAGCAGTTTAGTCTTACAGGGGGCAGGCTACACCTTC. Residues: CASSLVLQGAGYTF. The V and J genes are TRBV28 and TRBJ1-2; 9 bases fit TRBD1. The CDR3 spans 14 residues. The V gene end was trimmed by 2 bases and the J gene end by 8 bases; junction bases not matched to a gene: 6. CDR1 is MDHEN, CDR2 SYDVKM, per germline.

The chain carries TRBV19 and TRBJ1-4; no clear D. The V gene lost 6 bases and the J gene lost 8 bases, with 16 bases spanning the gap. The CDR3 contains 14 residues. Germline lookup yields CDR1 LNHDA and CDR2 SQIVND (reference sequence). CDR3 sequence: CASSPLSGSEKLFF. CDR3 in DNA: TGTGCCAGTAGCCCCCTCTCGGGGAGCGAAAAACTGTTTTTT.

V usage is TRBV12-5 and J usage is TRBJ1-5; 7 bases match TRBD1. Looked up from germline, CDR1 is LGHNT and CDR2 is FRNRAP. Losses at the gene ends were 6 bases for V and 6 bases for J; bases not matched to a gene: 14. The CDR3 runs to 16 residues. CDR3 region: CASGHHLVHRGQPQHF. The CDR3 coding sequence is TGTGCTAGTGGCCATCACTTAGTACACAGGGGTCAGCCCCAGCATTTT.

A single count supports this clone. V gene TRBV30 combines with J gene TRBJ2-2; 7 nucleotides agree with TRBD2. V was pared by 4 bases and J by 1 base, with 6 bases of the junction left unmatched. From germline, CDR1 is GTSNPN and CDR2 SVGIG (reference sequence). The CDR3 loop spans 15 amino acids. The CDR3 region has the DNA TGTGCCTGGAATGGGGAGCGGGGGAACACCGGGGAGCTGTTTTTT. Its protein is CAWNGERGNTGELFF. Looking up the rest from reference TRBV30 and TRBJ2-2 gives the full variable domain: SQTIHQWPATLVQPVGSPLSLECTVEGTSNPNLYWYRQAAGRGLQLLFYSVGIGQISSEVPQNLSASRPQDRQFILSSKKLLLSDSGFYLCAWNGERGNTGELFFGEGSRLTVL.

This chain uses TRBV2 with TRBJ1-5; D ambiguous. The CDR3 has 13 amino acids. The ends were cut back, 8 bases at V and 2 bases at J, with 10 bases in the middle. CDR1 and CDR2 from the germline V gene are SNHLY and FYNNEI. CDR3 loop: CASLKEGNQPQHF. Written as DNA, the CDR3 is TGTGCCAGCCTAAAAGAGGGCAATCAGCCCCAGCATTTT.

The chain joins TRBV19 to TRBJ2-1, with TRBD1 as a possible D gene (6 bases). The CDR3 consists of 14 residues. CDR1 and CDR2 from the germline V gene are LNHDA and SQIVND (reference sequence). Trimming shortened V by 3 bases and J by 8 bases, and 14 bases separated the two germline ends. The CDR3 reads CASSIGQSADEQFF. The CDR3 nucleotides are TGTGCCAGTAGTATCGGACAGTCGGCCGATGAGCAGTTCTTC. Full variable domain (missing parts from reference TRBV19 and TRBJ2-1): DGGITQSPKYLFRKEGQNVTLSCEQNLNHDAMYWYRQDPGQGLRLIYYSQIVNDFQKGDIAEGYSVSREKKESFPLTVTSAQKNPTAFYLCASSIGQSADEQFFGPGTRLTVL.

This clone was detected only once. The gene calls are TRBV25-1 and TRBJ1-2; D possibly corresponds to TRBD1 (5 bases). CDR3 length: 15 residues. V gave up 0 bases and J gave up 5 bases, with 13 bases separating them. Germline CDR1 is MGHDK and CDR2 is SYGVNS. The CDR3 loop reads CASSEYRQDKYGYTF. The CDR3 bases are TGTGCCAGCAGTGAATATAGGCAGGACAAATATGGCTACACCTTC.

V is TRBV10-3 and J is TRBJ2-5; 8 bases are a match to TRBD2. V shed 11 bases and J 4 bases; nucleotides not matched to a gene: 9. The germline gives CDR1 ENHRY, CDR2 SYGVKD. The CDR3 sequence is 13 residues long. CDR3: CAVSKAGVETQYF. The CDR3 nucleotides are TGTGCCGTCTCCAAAGCGGGGGTAGAGACCCAGTACTTC.